This T cell receptor (beta chain) was identified during a study of HIV-infected children after antiretroviral therapy interruption. A 3' RACE protocol on RNA, with unique molecular identifiers, produced the TCR library. TCRdb recomputed calls from the 3' RACE reads with MiXCR, one row per CDR3 protein. Seen here are about 89,000 distinct CDR3 sequences, approximately 6.9% observed once, and the top ten hold roughly 1.1%. Noted treatment: PENTA 11 planned treatment interruption arm or continuous ART arm. This clonotype was counted many times. The germline gives CDR1 SNHLY, CDR2 FYNNEI. V dropped 6 bases and J dropped 6 bases, with 15 bases sitting between them. This CDR3 is built from 14 residues.

Material: CD45RA+ CD4+ T cells from PBMCs, pooled from several time points, obtained from a donor given antiretroviral therapy, either interrupted or continuous. Sample subset: naive CD4+ CD45RA+ CD45RO- T cells. The receptor comes from a pool of human donors with HIV. The chain combines TRBV2 with TRBJ2-4, with D perhaps matching TRBD1 or TRBD2 (5 bases each). CDR3 DNA sequence: TGTGCCAGCAGCGCATGGGGACGCGGAAACATTCAGTACTTC. Protein product: CASSAWGRGNIQYF.